Listed below are T cell receptor beta chains from one sample, sequenced in a study of regulatory T cells in long-lasting Graves disease. Via MiXCR, TCRdb re-called the multiplex PCR reads, giving one row per CDR3 protein. Found here are 600,000 to 800,000 distinct CDR3 sequences, around 30% of them singletons; the top ten hold 35% to 55%. The sequences come from peripheral blood mononuclear cells (PBMCs), collected when the disease was refractory, from a patient treated with antithyroid drugs. The source is a female donor with Graves disease. Both conserved end residues are part of each CDR3. The D gene is left open where the match is weak. Rows may omit the clone size; those that give it use once, few, many or a size class.

D,J,size,V,DNA,CDR3
-,TRBJ1-2,-,TRBV20-1,TGCAGTGCTAGTGTCTCGGCTAACTATGGCTACACCTTC,CSASVSANYGYTF
-,TRBJ1-5,-,TRBV27,TGTGCCAGCAGTCCGCGGGGGGATAGCAATCAGCCCCAGCATTTT,CASSPRGDSNQPQHF
-,TRBJ2-7,-,TRBV27,TGTGCCAGCAGTGCGACTAGAGGGATCTACGAGCAGTACTTC,CASSATRGIYEQYF
-,TRBJ2-7,-,TRBV14,TGTGCCAGCAGCCAAGCTGGGTGGGGTGGGGACGAGCAGTACTTC,CASSQAGWGGDEQYF
-,TRBJ1-5,many,TRBV28,TGTGCCAGCAGTTTTAAACAGGAACGTCAGCCCCAGCATTTT,CASSFKQERQPQHF
TRBD2,TRBJ2-7,few,TRBV11-3,TGTGCCAGCAGCTCTAGCGGGAGTGTAGGCGAGCAGTACTTC,CASSSSGSVGEQYF
-,TRBJ1-1,-,TRBV20-1,TGCAGTGCTACCAGGGATTTGAACACTGAAGCTTTCTTT,CSATRDLNTEAFF
-,TRBJ1-1,-,TRBV5-1,TGCGCCAGCAGCTTGAGTGCGAGACCGGGACGGTGGGGCACTGAAGCTTTCTTT,CASSLSARPGRWGTEAFF
-,TRBJ1-6,many,TRBV27,TGTGCCAGCAGTTATGGCCAGCAGGGATTTCATTCACCCCTCCACTTT,CASSYGQQGFHSPLHF
-,TRBJ1-1,few,TRBV9,TGTGCCAGCAGCGGGGGCTATGGGAACACTGAAGCTTTCTTT,CASSGGYGNTEAFF
TRBD2,TRBJ2-7,few,TRBV7-3,TGTGCCAGCAGTGAGACTAGCGGGAGCTACGAGCAGTACTTC,CASSETSGSYEQYF
-,TRBJ2-7,-,TRBV7-9,TGTGCCAGCAGCTTAGAAATGGGCCAGACTTACGAGCAGTACTTC,CASSLEMGQTYEQYF
TRBD1,TRBJ1-4,-,TRBV6-1,TGTGCCAGCAGTCAGTACGGACAGGGTAATGAAAAACTGTTTTTT,CASSQYGQGNEKLFF
-,TRBJ1-1,-,TRBV20-1,TGCAGTGCTGAGCGGGACGGTGACCTGGGTGAAGCTTTCTTT,CSAERDGDLGEAFF
-,TRBJ1-5,-,TRBV4-2,TGTGCCAGCAGCCAGAGGCAGCTTAGCAATCAGCCCCAGCATTTT,CASSQRQLSNQPQHF
TRBD1,TRBJ1-5,-,TRBV6-1,TGTGCCAGCAGTCCCCACAGGGGGCTTAGTCAGCCCCAGCATTTT,CASSPHRGLSQPQHF
TRBD2,TRBJ2-5,few,TRBV6-2/TRBV6-3,TGTGCCAGCAGTTACTCTAGCGGGAGGGCCCGGGAGACCCAGTACTTC,CASSYSSGRARETQYF
TRBD1,TRBJ1-5,few,TRBV6-1,TGTGCCAGCACACGGGACAGGGGCAATCAGCCCCAGCATTTT,CASTRDRGNQPQHF
-,TRBJ2-5,many,TRBV6-1,TGTGCCAGCAGCCAAGAAGAGACCCAGTACTTC,CASSQEETQYF
TRBD1,TRBJ2-5,-,TRBV2,TGTGCCAGCAGTAAGGACAGGGGGATCGGAGAGACCCAGTACTTC,CASSKDRGIGETQYF
-,TRBJ1-2,-,TRBV3-1,TGTGCCAGCAGCCAAGCTCCGCCGAGTGGCTACACCTTC,CASSQAPPSGYTF
-,TRBJ2-5,once,TRBV7-6,TGTGCCAGCAGCTTAGCGCCCACCACTCAAGTCCTCTTC,CASSLAPTTQVLF
-,TRBJ1-2,few,TRBV25-1,TGTGCCAGCAGTGAGGGGGCAGGGTCCTTAAATGGCTACACCTTC,CASSEGAGSLNGYTF
-,TRBJ1-2,-,TRBV12-3/TRBV12-4,TGTGCCAGCAGCCAAGGGGTGGTCACCAAGGGCAACTATGGCTACACCTTC,CASSQGVVTKGNYGYTF
-,TRBJ1-1,many,TRBV20-1,TGCAGTGCTAGTCGCGAGACTGAAGCTTTCTTT,CSASRETEAFF
TRBD2,TRBJ2-5,few,TRBV30,TGTGCCTGGCAAAGACTAGCGGGAACAGAGACCCAGTACTTC,CAWQRLAGTETQYF
-,TRBJ2-5,many,TRBV2,TGTGCCAGTGATCATGTGGAGACCCAGTACTTC,CASDHVETQYF
TRBD1,TRBJ1-1,-,TRBV29-1,TGCAGCGTTGTACTACAGGGGGTCACTGAAGCTTTCTTT,CSVVLQGVTEAFF
-,TRBJ1-2,-,TRBV19,TGTGCCAGTAGTAGAGATAGGGGCGACGGCTACACCTTC,CASSRDRGDGYTF
TRBD2,TRBJ2-2,few,TRBV2,TGTGCCAGCAGTGGGCGGGGGGCGGCCGGGGAGCTGTTTTTT,CASSGRGAAGELFF
TRBD1,TRBJ2-7,few,TRBV10-3,TGTGCCATCAGTGGGGGACAGGGCAGCTCCTACGAGCAGTACTTC,CAISGGQGSSYEQYF
-,TRBJ1-5,few,TRBV3-1,TGTGCCAGCAGCCAAGCTACTCAGCCCCAGCATTTT,CASSQATQPQHF
-,TRBJ1-5,-,TRBV20-1,TGCAGTGCTACAAAAGAACCGCATCAGCCCCAGCATTTT,CSATKEPHQPQHF
-,TRBJ1-5,few,TRBV2,TGTGCCAGCAGCTCAGACTCCCCCCAGCCCCAGCATTTT,CASSSDSPQPQHF
TRBD1,TRBJ1-1,few,TRBV19,TGTGCCAGCACCGGTGGACAGGGCCTTACTGAAGCTTTCTTT,CASTGGQGLTEAFF
-,TRBJ1-4,-,TRBV30,TGTGCCTGGAGAGCCTCACGCGGGGAAAAACTGTTTTTT,CAWRASRGEKLFF
-,TRBJ1-5,few,TRBV15,TGTGCCACCAGCGAGGCCCAGGGTATTCAGCCCCAGCATTTT,CATSEAQGIQPQHF
TRBD1,TRBJ1-1,-,TRBV6-1,TGTGCCAGCAGTGAAATAACAGGGGCCCTAATGAACACTGAAGCTTTCTTT,CASSEITGALMNTEAFF